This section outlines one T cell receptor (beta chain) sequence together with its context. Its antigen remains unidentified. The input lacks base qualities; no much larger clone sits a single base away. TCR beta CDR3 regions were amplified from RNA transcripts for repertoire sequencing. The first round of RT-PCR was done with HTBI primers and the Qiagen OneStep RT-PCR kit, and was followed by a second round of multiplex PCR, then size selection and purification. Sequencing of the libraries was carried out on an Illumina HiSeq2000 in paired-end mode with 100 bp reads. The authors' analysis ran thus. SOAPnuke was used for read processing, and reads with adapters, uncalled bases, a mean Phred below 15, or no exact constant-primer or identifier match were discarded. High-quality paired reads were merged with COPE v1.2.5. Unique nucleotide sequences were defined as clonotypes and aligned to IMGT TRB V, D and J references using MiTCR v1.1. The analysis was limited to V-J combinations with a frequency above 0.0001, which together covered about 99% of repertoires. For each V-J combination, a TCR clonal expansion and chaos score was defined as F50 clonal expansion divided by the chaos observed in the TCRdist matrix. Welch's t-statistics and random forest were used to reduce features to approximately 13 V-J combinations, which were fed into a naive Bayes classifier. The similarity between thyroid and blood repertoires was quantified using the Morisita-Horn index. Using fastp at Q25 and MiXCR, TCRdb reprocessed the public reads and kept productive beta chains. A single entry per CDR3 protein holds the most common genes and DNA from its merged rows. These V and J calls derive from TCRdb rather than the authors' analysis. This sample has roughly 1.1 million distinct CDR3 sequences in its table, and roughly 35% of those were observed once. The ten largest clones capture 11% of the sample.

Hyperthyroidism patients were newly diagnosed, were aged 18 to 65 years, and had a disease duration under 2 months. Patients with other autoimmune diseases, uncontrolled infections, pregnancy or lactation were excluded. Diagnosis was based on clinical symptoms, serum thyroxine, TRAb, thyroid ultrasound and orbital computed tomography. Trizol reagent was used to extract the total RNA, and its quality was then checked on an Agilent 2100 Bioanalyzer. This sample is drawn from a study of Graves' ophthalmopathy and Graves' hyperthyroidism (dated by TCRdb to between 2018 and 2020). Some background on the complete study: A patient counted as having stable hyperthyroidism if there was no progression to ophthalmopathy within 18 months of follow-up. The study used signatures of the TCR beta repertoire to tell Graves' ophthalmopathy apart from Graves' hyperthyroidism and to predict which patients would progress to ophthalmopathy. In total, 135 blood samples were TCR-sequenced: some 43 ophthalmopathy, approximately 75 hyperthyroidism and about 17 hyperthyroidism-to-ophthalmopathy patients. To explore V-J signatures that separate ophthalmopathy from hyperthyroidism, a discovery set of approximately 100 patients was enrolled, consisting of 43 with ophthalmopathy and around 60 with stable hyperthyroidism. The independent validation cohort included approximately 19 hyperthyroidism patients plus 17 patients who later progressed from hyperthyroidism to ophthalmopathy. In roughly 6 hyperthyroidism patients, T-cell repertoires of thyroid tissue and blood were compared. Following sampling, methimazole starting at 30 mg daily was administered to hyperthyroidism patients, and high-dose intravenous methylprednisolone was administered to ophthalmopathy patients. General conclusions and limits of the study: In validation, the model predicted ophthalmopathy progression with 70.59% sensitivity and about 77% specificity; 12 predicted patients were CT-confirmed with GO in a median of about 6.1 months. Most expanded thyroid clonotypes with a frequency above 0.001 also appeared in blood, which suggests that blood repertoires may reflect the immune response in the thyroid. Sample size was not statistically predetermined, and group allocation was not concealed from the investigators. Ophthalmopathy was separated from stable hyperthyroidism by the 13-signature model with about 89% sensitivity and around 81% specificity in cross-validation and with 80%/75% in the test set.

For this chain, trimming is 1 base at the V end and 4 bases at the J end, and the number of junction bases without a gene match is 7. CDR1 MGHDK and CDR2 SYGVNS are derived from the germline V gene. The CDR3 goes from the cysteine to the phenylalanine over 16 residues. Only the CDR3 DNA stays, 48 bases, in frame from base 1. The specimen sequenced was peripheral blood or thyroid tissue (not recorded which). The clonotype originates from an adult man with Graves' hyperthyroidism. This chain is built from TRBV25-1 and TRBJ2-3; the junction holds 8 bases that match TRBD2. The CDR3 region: CASSEFPGRGADTQYF. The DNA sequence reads TGTGCCAGCAGTGAATTCCCGGGGCGGGGGGCAGATACGCAGTATTTT.